Presented here are 20 T cell receptor beta chains from one specimen sequenced in a study of identical twins. TCRdb re-analysed the 5' RACE reads in MiXCR, keeping a single row per CDR3 protein. The sample includes roughly 1.6 million distinct CDR3 sequences, less than 35% seen only once; the top ten take around 0.3%. Sequenced input: cord blood. The receptors derive from a newborn girl in good health.

This clonotype has a handful of counts. The chain couples TRBV6-1 to TRBJ2-7; 11 bases line up with TRBD2. Germline CDR1 reads MNHNS; CDR2 reads SASEGT. Trimming took 7 bases from V and 4 from J; bases not matched to a gene: 6. The CDR3 has 14 amino acids. CDR3 sequence reads: CASKYGTSGYEQYF. CDR3 nucleotide sequence: TGTGCCAGCAAATACGGGACTAGCGGTTACGAGCAGTACTTC.

This chain joins TRBV15 and TRBJ2-1, with 7 positions matching TRBD1. Trimming at V came to 5 bases and at J to 10 bases, leaving 11 bases not matched to a gene. The CDR3 runs 14 residues. CDR1 and CDR2 (germline): LNHNV, YYDKDF (reference sequence). The CDR3 DNA follows: TGTGCCACCAGCGGGACAGTGACCTACGGGGAGCAGTTCTTC. Its protein product is CATSGTVTYGEQFF.

A word on this clonotype: A read error is possible here, since a much larger clone lies one base away. The genes are TRBV29-1 and TRBJ2-7; D is uncertain. V shed 4 bases and J shed 1 base, with 11 bases lying between them. The CDR3 runs to 13 residues. Germline-derived CDR1 and CDR2 are SQVTM and ANQGSEA. CDR3 in DNA: TGCAGCGTTGCTCGCGACGCTTCCTACGAGCAGTACTTC. It is translated as CSVARDASYEQYF.

On this clonotype: Germline and junction disagree at one end, which may indicate a read error. The V gene is TRBV12-3 or TRBV12-4, the J gene TRBJ2-7, with D possibly matching TRBD2 (5 bases). The CDR3 contains 13 residues. The CDR3 sequence: CASGLLAGHEQYF. CDR3 sequence (DNA): TGTGCCAGCGGTTTATTGGCGGGCCACGAGCAGTACTTC.

This clonotype has a count of ten or more. This sequence joins TRBV4-2 and TRBJ2-5, with D hard to call. The DNA end is a closer match to TRBJ2-7, so the J assignment may be wrong. Germline loops: CDR1 LGHNA, CDR2 YNFKEQ. CDR3 length: 11 residues. CDR3 sequence reads: CASSQSNEQYF. The CDR3 bases are TGTGCCAGCAGCCAATCGAACGAGCAGTACTTC.

The sample holds many counts of this clonotype. J is TRBJ2-3 and V is TRBV9, with 8 bases that match TRBD2. The CDR3 sequence is 15 residues long. V shed 0 bases and J 4 bases; nucleotides not matched to a gene: 4. The germline gives CDR1 SGDLS, CDR2 YYNGEE. The CDR3 spells CASSVAGGPPDTQYF. The CDR3 DNA sequence: TGTGCCAGCAGCGTAGCGGGAGGGCCTCCAGATACGCAGTATTTT.

V is TRBV18 and J is TRBJ2-1; maybe TRBD1 (6 bases). Germline CDR1 KGHSH, CDR2 LQKENI. This CDR3 is built from 16 residues. Trimming removed 5 bases from V and 6 bases from J, with 20 bases in between. CDR3 nucleotides: TGTGCCAGCTCAGCCCAGGGGCCTAAGGGGTCCAATGAGCAGTTCTTC. As protein: CASSAQGPKGSNEQFF.

This clonotype has only a few counts. The chain has TRBV25-1 and TRBJ2-5; no clear D. CDR3 length: 17 amino acids. CDR1 MGHDK and CDR2 SYGVNS come from the germline V gene. Trimming removed 1 base from V and 0 bases from J, with 15 bases in between. Here the CDR3 reads CASSESSRTEYQETQYF. CDR3 DNA: TGTGCCAGCAGTGAATCATCCCGTACCGAGTACCAAGAGACCCAGTACTTC.

V gene TRBV18 combines with J gene TRBJ1-1, with D perhaps TRBD1 (5 bases). The CDR3 spans 16 residues. Germline CDR1 is KGHSH and CDR2 is LQKENI. V was clipped by 3 bases and J by 3 bases, with 17 bases between them. The chain's CDR3 is CASSPIQARGDTEAFF. CDR3 DNA: TGTGCCAGCTCACCGATACAGGCGAGGGGCGACACTGAAGCTTTCTTT.

The CDR3 spells CSATLLRGASYNEQFF. DNA for the CDR3: TGCAGTGCTACCTTACTCCGGGGGGCGTCCTACAATGAGCAGTTCTTC. The chain carries TRBV20-1 and TRBJ2-1; D is possibly TRBD2 (7 bases). V gave up 4 bases and J gave up 1 base, with 17 bases separating them. Germline assignment: CDR1 DFQATT and CDR2 SNEGSKA (reference sequence). The CDR3 length is 16 residues.

Turning to this clonotype: One junction end does not reproduce the germline sequence, and a read error may be involved. The rearrangement joins TRBV27 to TRBJ1-4; D gene uncertain. The CDR3 is made up of 11 amino acids. Per the germline V gene, CDR1 is MNHEY and CDR2 is SMNVEV (reference sequence). CDR3 protein: CSSSLGEKLFF. The DNA of the CDR3 is TGTTCCAGCAGTTTGGGGGAAAAACTGTTTTTT.

The genes are TRBV3-1 and TRBJ1-1; no clear D. Germline V gene lookup returns CDR1 LGHDT and CDR2 YNNKEL (reference sequence). Between the trimmed V and J ends, which lost 4 bases and 3 bases, there was a span of 12 bases. The CDR3 extends over 14 amino acids. The CDR3 DNA follows: TGTGCCAGCAGCCCGCCATTCCGGGACACTGAAGCTTTCTTT. It codes for CASSPPFRDTEAFF. Variable domain in full (rest from reference TRBV3-1 and TRBJ1-1): DTAVSQTPKYLVTQMGNDKSIKCEQNLGHDTMYWYKQDSKKFLKIMFSYNNKELIINETVPNRFSPKSPDKAHLNLHINSLELGDSAVYFCASSPPFRDTEAFFGQGTRLTVV.

This clonotype was counted between two and nine times. This chain links TRBV5-1 with TRBJ1-2; D call uncertain. Germline assignment: CDR1 SGHRS and CDR2 YFSETQ. The V and J ends lost 0 bases and 8 bases respectively, with 14 bases between them. The CDR3 sequence is 14 residues long. CDR3 residues: CASSLGRDMGGYTF. The CDR3 DNA follows: TGCGCCAGCAGCTTGGGGAGAGATATGGGCGGCTACACCTTC. Combining the CDR3 with reference TRBV5-1 and TRBJ1-2 gives the whole variable domain KAGVTQTPRYLIKTRGQQVTLSCSPISGHRSVSWYQQTPGQGLQFLFEYFSETQRNKGNFPGRFSGRQFSNSRSEMNVSTLELGDSALYLCASSLGRDMGGYTFGSGTRLTVV.

This clonotype was detected only a few times. The chain uses TRBV20-1 and TRBJ2-7; 9 nucleotides align to TRBD1. The ends lost 4 bases at V and 3 bases at J; junction bases unmatched: 10. Germline V CDR1 and CDR2: DFQATT, SNEGSKA (reference sequence). This CDR3 contains 15 residues. CDR3 residues: CSATFLDRGSYEQYF. The CDR3 nucleotides are TGCAGTGCTACATTCCTTGACAGGGGGAGCTACGAGCAGTACTTC.

This clonotype appeared many times. The chain combines TRBV7-9 with TRBJ2-3; no reliable D call. Looked up from germline, CDR1 is SEHNR and CDR2 is FQNEAQ (reference sequence). The CDR3 loop spans 14 amino acids. V was shortened by 5 bases and J by 0 bases, with 9 bases between the two germline ends. This chain's CDR3 is CASSNRPSTDTQYF. The CDR3 DNA is TGTGCCAGCAGCAACCGACCCAGCACAGATACGCAGTATTTT.

Concerning this clonotype itself: This may stem from a read error, because a much larger clone lies one nucleotide away. The chain employs TRBV20-1 and TRBJ2-7; D may be TRBD1 (5 bases). V lost 0 bases and J lost 2, with 8 bases in between. Germline V gene sequence: CDR1 DFQATT, CDR2 SNEGSKA (reference sequence). The CDR3 runs 13 residues. In nucleotides, the CDR3 is TGCAGTGCTAGAGATGTCAGGGCCTACGAGCAGTACTTC. Its protein product is CSARDVRAYEQYF.

This chain's CDR3 is CASEGQGGQPQHF. The CDR3 nucleotides read TGTGCCAGCGAGGGACAGGGGGGACAGCCCCAGCATTTT. The chain links TRBV6-1 to TRBJ1-5; 11 bases fit TRBD1. The CDR3 contains 13 residues. Germline trimming cut 8 bases from V and 7 bases from J; bases unmatched to any gene: 4. In germline, CDR1 is MNHNS, CDR2 SASEGT.

This clonotype was observed a single time. The chain couples TRBV7-9 to TRBJ1-1; TRBD1 matches at 9 bases. Germline CDR1 is SEHNR and CDR2 is FQNEAQ (reference sequence). The trim removed 1 base at V and 13 bases at J, leaving 22 bases unmatched. The CDR3 totals 18 residues. The CDR3 loop is CASSLVISRDRAPRRGFF. CDR3 bases: TGTGCCAGCAGCTTAGTTATCTCCCGGGACAGGGCCCCGAGAAGGGGTTTCTTT.

The rearrangement joins TRBV10-3 to TRBJ2-2; D is possibly TRBD1 or TRBD2 (5 bases each). The length of the CDR3 is 14 residues. Germline assignment: CDR1 ENHRY and CDR2 SYGVKD. The V and J ends lost 2 bases and 2 bases respectively, with 6 bases between them. CDR3 loop: CAISERDNTGELFF. CDR3 bases: TGTGCCATCAGTGAGAGGGACAACACCGGGGAGCTGTTTTTT.

The chain uses TRBV5-1 and TRBJ2-1; a weak D match, TRBD1 (7 bases). The CDR3 has 15 amino acids. V was pared by 0 bases and J by 3 bases, with 10 bases between. CDR1 is SGHRS and CDR2 is YFSETQ in the germline V gene. CDR3 nucleotide sequence: TGCGCCAGCAGCTTGGGCGGGACAGTCTACAATGAGCAGTTCTTC. Protein sequence: CASSLGGTVYNEQFF.